This T cell receptor (beta chain) was profiled in a study of blood T cells in healthy people across ages. Isolation recovered at least 6 million PBMCs from every sample. The second PCR ran about 6 to 11 cycles with a sample-barcoded 5' primer and J-beta primers. TCRdb reprocessed the 5' RACE reads via MiXCR and lists one record per CDR3 protein. The table includes roughly 800,000 distinct CDR3 sequences, 20% to 25% detected once. This CDR3 is built from 13 residues. Germline CDR1 reads SGHTA; CDR2 reads FQGNSA. Ten or more counts support this clonotype. Its ends do not fully match the called genes, so a read error is possible. This sample also appeared in a second study, on T cells of mothers and their children. That paper notes: The cDNA synthesis received all extracted RNA, at approximately 1.5 ug per 15 ul. Related pairs of mothers and children showed slightly higher, non-significant overlap versus unrelated pairs. Sequencing revealed no T cell clones that were persistent and microchimeric.

The V gene is TRBV7-2, the J gene TRBJ1-5; no firm D call. The sequence was collected from a boy between 5 and 17 years old in good health. The sequenced sample consisted of blood. CDR3 amino acids: CASSLGPNQPQHF. The CDR3 region has the DNA TGTGCCAGCAGTTTAGGCCCCAATCAGCCCCAGCATTTT.